This T cell receptor (beta chain) is from a study of T cell responses to AZD1222 COVID-19 vaccine. General study results and limits: A mostly white British donor set with more females was recruited, and clonal diversity was possibly underestimated. Among vaccine-associated CD4 TCRs, coverage spanned spike, with dominance at 160-218 and 743-854.

Data came from immunoSEQ multiplex PCR; TCRdb stores just in-frame clones and leaves some out. The table has tens of thousands of clones, 85% seen once. In the case of this clone: What it binds is unknown.

The CDR3 extends over 13 amino acids. V lost 3 bases, J lost 1 base, and 6 bases lay in between. The germline CDR1 and CDR2 sequences are LNHDA and SQIVND (reference sequence). Material: peripheral blood, obtained on day 0 of AZD1222 vaccination. The chain has TRBV19 and TRBJ1-1, with no clear D. This TCR was recovered from an adult in good health. CDR3 loop: CASSMGPNTEAFF. DNA for the CDR3: TGTGCCAGTAGTATGGGTCCGAACACTGAAGCTTTCTTT.